This is a list of T cell receptor beta chains from one sample in a study of graft-versus-host responses after intestinal transplantation. TCRdb keeps only in-frame clones here, not all; method: immunoSEQ multiplex PCR. Among fewer than 20,000 clones listed, roughly 79% were seen once. This material consisted of ileum tissue, taken almost 470 days after intestinal transplant. The receptors originated from a human patient who received an intestinal transplant, so some T cells may come from the graft donor. The CDR3 runs from the conserved cysteine through the conserved F or W.

V: TRBV11-2; J: TRBJ2-7; CDR3: CASSSTSGTGSYEQYF
V: TRBV7-6; J: TRBJ2-1; CDR3: CASSLGGGTYNEQFF
V: TRBV19; J: TRBJ2-5; CDR3: CASSNPGARGTQYF
V: TRBV5-4; J: TRBJ2-5; CDR3: CASSTEAGWVETQYF
V: TRBV4-2; J: TRBJ2-5; CDR3: CASSQVASGGASGETQYF
V: TRBV7-2; J: NA; CDR3: CASSLGQIPTYEQYF
V: TRBV7-9; J: TRBJ2-5; CDR3: CASSLAQASGETQYF
V: TRBV6-5; J: TRBJ2-3; CDR3: CASSSTSETQYF
V: TRBV27; J: TRBJ1-1; CDR3: CATRTGGTEAFF
V: TRBV7-9; J: TRBJ2-7; CDR3: CASSWERESHYEQYF
V: TRBV6-1; J: TRBJ2-7; CDR3: CASSEREGGHEQYF
V: TRBV7-9; J: TRBJ1-4; CDR3: CASSRKTGTGFRDEKLFF
V: TRBV19; J: TRBJ1-6; CDR3: CASSRAGDNSPLHF
V: TRBV7-9; J: TRBJ2-6; CDR3: CASSLAVTTSGANVLTF
V: TRBV9; J: TRBJ2-3; CDR3: CASSETRLDTQYF
V: TRBV7-2; J: TRBJ1-2; CDR3: CASSLPGRTRKTHGYTF